The TCR beta chain described here comes from a study of cytomegalovirus exposure and HLA in healthy donors. A few counts support this clone. The CDR3 totals 14 residues. V dropped 6 bases and J dropped 5; count of bases not matched to a gene: 7. Germline-derived CDR1 and CDR2 are MNHEY and SMNVEV (reference sequence). PCR used 60 Vbeta primers and 13 Jbeta primers. Here immunoSEQ multiplex PCR was the method, and the copy in TCRdb shows in-frame clones only, minus some. The sample consists of around 150,000 clones, around 64% of them appearing once. The clonotype was recovered from a woman aged 25 to 45 in good health and CMV-seronegative. The specimen sequenced was PBMCs. The chain combines TRBV27 with TRBJ1-2; 9 bases fit TRBD1. This CDR3 is CASSPTGGAYGYTF. CDR3 nucleotides: TGTGCCAGCAGCCCCACAGGGGGCGCTTATGGCTACACCTTC.